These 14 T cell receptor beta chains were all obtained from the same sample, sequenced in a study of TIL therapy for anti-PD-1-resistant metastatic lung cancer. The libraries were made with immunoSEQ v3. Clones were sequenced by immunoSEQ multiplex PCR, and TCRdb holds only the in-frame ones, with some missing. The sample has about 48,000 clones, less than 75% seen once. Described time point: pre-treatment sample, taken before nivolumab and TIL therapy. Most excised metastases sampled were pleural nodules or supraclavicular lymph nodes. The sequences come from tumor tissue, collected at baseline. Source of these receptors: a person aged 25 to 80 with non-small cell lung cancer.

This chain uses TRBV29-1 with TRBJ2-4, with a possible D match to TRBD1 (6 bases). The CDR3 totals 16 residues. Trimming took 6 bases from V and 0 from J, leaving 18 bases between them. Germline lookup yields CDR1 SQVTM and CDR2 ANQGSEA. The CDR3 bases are TGCAGCGTCCACACTGTGGACAGTCTAGCCAAAAACATTCAGTACTTC. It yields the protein CSVHTVDSLAKNIQYF.

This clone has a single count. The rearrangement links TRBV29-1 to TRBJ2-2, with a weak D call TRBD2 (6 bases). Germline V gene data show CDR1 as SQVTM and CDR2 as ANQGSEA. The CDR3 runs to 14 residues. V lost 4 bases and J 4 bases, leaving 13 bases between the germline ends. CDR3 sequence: CSVGGDFLTGELFF. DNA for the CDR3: TGCAGCGTTGGGGGGGACTTCCTCACCGGGGAGCTGTTTTTT.

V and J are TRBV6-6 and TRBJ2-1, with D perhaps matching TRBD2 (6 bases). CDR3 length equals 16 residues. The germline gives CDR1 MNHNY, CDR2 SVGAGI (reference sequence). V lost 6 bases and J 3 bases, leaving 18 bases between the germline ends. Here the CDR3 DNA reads TGTGCCAGCAGCCGAAGCGGGCCGGAAATCTACAATGAGCAGTTCTTC. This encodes CASSRSGPEIYNEQFF.

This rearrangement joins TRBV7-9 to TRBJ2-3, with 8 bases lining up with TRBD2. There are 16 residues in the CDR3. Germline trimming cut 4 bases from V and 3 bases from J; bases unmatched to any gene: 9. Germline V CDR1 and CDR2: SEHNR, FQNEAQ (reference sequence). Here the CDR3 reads CASSSGSRGGTDTQYF. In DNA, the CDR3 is TGTGCCAGCAGCTCGGGGTCCCGGGGGGGGACAGATACGCAGTATTTT.

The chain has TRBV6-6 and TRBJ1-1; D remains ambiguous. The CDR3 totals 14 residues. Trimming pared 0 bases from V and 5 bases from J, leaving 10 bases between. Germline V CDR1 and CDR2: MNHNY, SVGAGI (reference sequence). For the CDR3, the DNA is TGTGCCAGCAGTTACTCGAGCGTAGGAACTGAAGCTTTCTTT. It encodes CASSYSSVGTEAFF.

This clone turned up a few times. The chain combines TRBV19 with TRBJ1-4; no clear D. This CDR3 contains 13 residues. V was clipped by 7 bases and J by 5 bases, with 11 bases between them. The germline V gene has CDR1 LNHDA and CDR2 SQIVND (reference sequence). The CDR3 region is CASKRGENEKLFF. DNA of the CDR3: TGTGCCAGTAAACGGGGAGAAAATGAAAAACTGTTTTTT.

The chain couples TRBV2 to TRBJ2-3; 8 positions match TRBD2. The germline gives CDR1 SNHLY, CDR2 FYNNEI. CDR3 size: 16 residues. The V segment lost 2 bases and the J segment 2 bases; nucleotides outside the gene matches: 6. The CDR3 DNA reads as TGTGCCAGCAGTGAATGGGTTAGCGGGGCCACAGATACGCAGTATTTT. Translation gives CASSEWVSGATDTQYF.

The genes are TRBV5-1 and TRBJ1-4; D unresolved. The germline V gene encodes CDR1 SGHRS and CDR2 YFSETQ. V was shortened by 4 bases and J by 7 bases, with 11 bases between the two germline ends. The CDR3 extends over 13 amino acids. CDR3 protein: CASSPNVGEKLFF. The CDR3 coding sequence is TGCGCCAGCAGCCCTAACGTCGGTGAAAAACTGTTTTTT.

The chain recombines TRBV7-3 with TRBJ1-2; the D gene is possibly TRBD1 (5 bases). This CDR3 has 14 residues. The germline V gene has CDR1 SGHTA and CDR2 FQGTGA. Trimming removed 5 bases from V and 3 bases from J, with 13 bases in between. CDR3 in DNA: TGTGCCAGCAGCCCACAGGTTTTCGACTATGGCTACACCTTC. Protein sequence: CASSPQVFDYGYTF.

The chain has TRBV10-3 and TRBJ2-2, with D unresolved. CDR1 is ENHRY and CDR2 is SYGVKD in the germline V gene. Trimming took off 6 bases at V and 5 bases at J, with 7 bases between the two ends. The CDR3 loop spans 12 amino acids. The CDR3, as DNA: TGTGCCATCAGGGAAGAAACCGGGGAGCTGTTTTTT. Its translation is CAIREETGELFF.

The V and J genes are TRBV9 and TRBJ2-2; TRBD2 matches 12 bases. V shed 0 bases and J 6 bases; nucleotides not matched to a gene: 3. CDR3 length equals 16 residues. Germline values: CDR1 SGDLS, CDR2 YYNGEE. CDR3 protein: CASSVVTSGGPGELFF. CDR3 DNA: TGTGCCAGCAGCGTAGTAACTAGCGGGGGGCCCGGGGAGCTGTTTTTT.

CDR3 nucleotides: TGTGCCAGCAGCGGGGACAGGGGGCAAAGCTCCTATAATTCACCCCTCCACTTT. Its protein product is CASSGDRGQSSYNSPLHF. The chain employs TRBV5-8 and TRBJ1-6; 12 bases map to TRBD1. Unmatched junction bases numbered 5, after V lost 4 bases and J lost 0 bases. The CDR3 loop spans 18 amino acids. CDR1 and CDR2 from the germline V gene are SGHTS and YDEGEE.

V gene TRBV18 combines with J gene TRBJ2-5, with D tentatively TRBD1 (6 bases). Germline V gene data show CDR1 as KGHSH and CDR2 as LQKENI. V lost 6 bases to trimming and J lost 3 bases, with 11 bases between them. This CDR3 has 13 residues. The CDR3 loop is CASSWTDKETQYF. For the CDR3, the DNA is TGTGCCAGCTCGTGGACAGATAAAGAGACCCAGTACTTC.

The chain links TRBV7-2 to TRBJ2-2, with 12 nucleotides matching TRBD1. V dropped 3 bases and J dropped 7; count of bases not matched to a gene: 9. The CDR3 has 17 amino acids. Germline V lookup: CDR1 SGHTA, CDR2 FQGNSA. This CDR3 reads CASSLDWDRGRNGELFF. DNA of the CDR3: TGTGCCAGCAGCTTGGACTGGGACAGGGGGCGCAACGGGGAGCTGTTTTTT.